These 20 T cell receptor beta chains share one sample of origin, sequenced in a study of neurological immune-mediated disorders. TCRdb recomputed calls from the 5' RACE reads with MiXCR, one row per CDR3 protein. There are roughly 17,000 distinct CDR3 sequences in the sample; roughly 2.6% occur only once, and about 5.5% lies in the top ten. The sequenced sample was PBMCs. The source of these receptors is a woman aged 18-30 years with multiple sclerosis.

This clonotype showed up many times. V is TRBV28 and J is TRBJ1-5; no firm D call. Germline V gives CDR1 MDHEN, CDR2 SYDVKM. Trimming took off 1 base at V and 5 bases at J, with 6 bases between the two ends. This CDR3 comprises 13 residues. CDR3 bases: TGTGCCAGCAGTTTATTCGGGGATCAGCCCCAGCATTTT. Encoded protein: CASSLFGDQPQHF.

This clonotype was picked up many times. This rearrangement joins TRBV30 to TRBJ2-3; D is unresolved. V dropped 3 bases and J dropped 0 bases, with 4 bases sitting between them. CDR3 length: 12 residues. Germline loops: CDR1 GTSNPN, CDR2 SVGIG (reference sequence). Here the CDR3 DNA reads TGTGCCTGGAGCGTGAGCACAGATACGCAGTATTTT. Translating it yields CAWSVSTDTQYF.

This clonotype was seen only a few times. The rearrangement joins TRBV27 to TRBJ2-1; 8 nucleotides line up with TRBD2. This CDR3 is built from 15 residues. Trimming took 7 bases from V and 5 from J; bases not matched to a gene: 10. Germline loops: CDR1 MNHEY, CDR2 SMNVEV (reference sequence). CDR3 bases: TGTGCCAGCAACGCCGGGACTAGAGGTCACAATGAGCAGTTCTTC. This sequence encodes CASNAGTRGHNEQFF.

This clonotype was seen ten or more times. The chain recombines TRBV6-4 with TRBJ1-1; no clear D gene. V dropped 2 bases and J dropped 4 bases, with 8 bases sitting between them. This CDR3 is 13 amino acids long. Germline V gives CDR1 MRHNA, CDR2 SNTAGT. The CDR3 DNA follows: TGTGCCAGCAGTGACAGGGTGGGCACTGAAGCTTTCTTT. Amino acids: CASSDRVGTEAFF.

This clonotype has a count of ten or more. The chain couples TRBV5-1 to TRBJ1-1, with 10 bases that match TRBD1. The V and J ends lost 4 bases and 7 bases, in that order; junction bases with no gene match: 4. This CDR3 is 13 amino acids long. CDR1 is SGHRS, CDR2 YFSETQ, per germline. The CDR3 loop is CASSAGTGVEAFF. The CDR3 region has the DNA TGCGCCAGCAGCGCCGGGACAGGGGTTGAAGCTTTCTTT.

Ten or more counts support this clonotype. The chain combines TRBV20-1 with TRBJ2-7, with 9 bases fitting TRBD2. The ends lost 0 bases at V and 4 bases at J; junction bases unmatched: 7. This CDR3 is 15 amino acids long. Germline values: CDR1 DFQATT, CDR2 SNEGSKA (reference sequence). In nucleotides, the CDR3 is TGCAGTGCTAGAGATCGATTAGCGGGAGTTTACGAGCAGTACGTC. It codes for CSARDRLAGVYEQYV.

This clonotype was observed at least ten times. This sequence joins TRBV12-3 or TRBV12-4 and TRBJ2-3, with D unresolved. Between the trimmed V and J ends, which lost 6 bases and 6 bases, there was a span of 10 bases. The CDR3 is 12 amino acids. CDR3 residues: CASSVAGDTQYF. Here the CDR3 DNA reads TGTGCCAGCAGCGTGGCTGGGGATACGCAGTATTTT.

This clonotype showed up many times. The chain combines TRBV5-1 with TRBJ2-1, with no clear D. Germline CDR1 SGHRS, CDR2 YFSETQ. There are 14 residues in the CDR3. V shed 0 bases and J shed 0 bases, with 4 bases lying between them. The DNA for the CDR3 is TGCGCCAGCAGCTTGGACAGCTCCTACAATGAGCAGTTCTTC. Translating it yields CASSLDSSYNEQFF.

In its sample, this clonotype was seen many times. This chain uses TRBV25-1 with TRBJ2-3; D possibly corresponds to TRBD1 (5 bases). V gave up 5 bases and J gave up 4 bases, with 10 bases separating them. Per germline, CDR1 MGHDK and CDR2 SYGVNS. The length of the CDR3 is 13 residues. CDR3 nucleotide sequence: TGTGCCAGCAGTTCCCTCAGGGCAGATACGCAGTATTTT. Amino acids: CASSSLRADTQYF.

This clonotype is medium-sized (0.01 to 0.1%) within its sample. This is likely a read error, given that the CDR3 carries no conserved phenylalanine or tryptophan at its end. The rearrangement joins TRBV7-9 to TRBJ2-5; the D gene is possibly TRBD1 (5 bases). The germline V gene has CDR1 SEHNR and CDR2 FQNEAQ (reference sequence). The CDR3 covers 15 residues. V lost 6 bases to trimming and J lost 3 bases, with 17 bases between them. CDR3 residues: CASSSPRQTKETQYN. The CDR3 bases are TGTGCCAGCAGTTCCCCCAGACAGACGAAAGAGACCCAGTACAAC.

This clonotype has at least ten counts. This CDR3 is CASSLRDRYNEQFF. CDR3 in DNA: TGTGCCAGCAGCTTGCGGGACAGGTACAATGAGCAGTTCTTC. V gene TRBV7-8 combines with J gene TRBJ2-1, with 8 bases lining up with TRBD1. Trimming took 3 bases from V and 4 from J; bases not matched to a gene: 2. CDR1 is SGHVS, CDR2 FQNEAQ, per germline. This CDR3 is built from 14 residues. The entire variable domain, with the rest obtained from reference TRBV7-8 and TRBJ2-1, is as follows: GAGVSQSPRYKVAKRGQDVALRCDPISGHVSLFWYQQALGQGPEFLTYFQNEAQLDKSGLPSDRFFAERPEGSVSTLKIQRTQQEDSAVYLCASSLRDRYNEQFFGPGTRLTVL.

There are many counts of this clonotype. The rearrangement uses TRBV7-9 and TRBJ1-1, with a possible D match to TRBD1 (5 bases). This CDR3 is 14 amino acids long. CDR1 and CDR2 from the germline V gene are SEHNR and FQNEAQ (reference sequence). Between the trimmed V and J ends, which lost 3 bases and 5 bases, there was a span of 13 bases. The CDR3 loop reads CASSFAGPRTEAFF. In DNA form, the CDR3 reads TGTGCCAGCAGCTTTGCAGGGCCGAGGACTGAAGCTTTCTTT.

This clonotype was found a few times. A clone one base away is much larger, so this may be a read error. The chain combines TRBV9 with TRBJ1-2; D not certain. The V and J ends lost 4 bases and 6 bases respectively, with 13 bases between them. Germline CDR1 and CDR2: SGDLS and YYNGEE. This CDR3 comprises 13 residues. The CDR3 coding sequence is TGTGCCAGCAGCTTAAAGAAGACAAATGGCTACACCTTC. Protein: CASSLKKTNGYTF.

This clonotype was observed many times. The rearrangement joins TRBV5-1 to TRBJ2-3; D remains ambiguous. This CDR3 has 13 residues. The V gene lost 3 bases and the J gene lost 5 bases, with 10 bases spanning the gap. Germline V gene lookup returns CDR1 SGHRS and CDR2 YFSETQ. CDR3 residues: CASSSPRGDTQYF. The CDR3 bases are TGCGCCAGCAGCTCGCCTAGAGGAGATACGCAGTATTTT.

This clonotype has a count of ten or more. The rearrangement uses TRBV7-8 and TRBJ1-6, with D perhaps matching TRBD1 (6 bases). Trimming pared 5 bases from V and 3 bases from J, leaving 23 bases between. CDR3 size: 19 residues. Germline loops: CDR1 SGHVS, CDR2 FQNEAQ. CDR3 in amino acids: CASSAVGTPSRIYNSPLHF. The DNA for the CDR3 is TGTGCCAGCAGCGCCGTGGGGACACCATCCCGGATCTATAATTCACCCCTCCACTTT.

This clonotype was observed many times. The chain uses TRBV10-3 and TRBJ1-2, with a tentative D call TRBD1 (6 bases). Looked up from germline, CDR1 is ENHRY and CDR2 is SYGVKD. The V and J ends lost 2 bases and 7 bases respectively, with 14 bases between them. This CDR3 spans 14 amino acids. Here the CDR3 reads CAISETQGSAGYTF. The CDR3 DNA sequence: TGTGCCATCAGTGAGACACAGGGATCGGCTGGCTACACCTTC.

This clonotype was observed at least ten times. This rearrangement joins TRBV27 to TRBJ2-7, with D maybe TRBD2 (7 bases). V lost 5 bases and J lost 3, with 11 bases in between. The CDR3 contains 13 residues. Germline assignment: CDR1 MNHEY and CDR2 SMNVEV (reference sequence). The CDR3 bases are TGTGCCAGCAGTAGGGGGGGAGACTACGAGCAGTACTTC. Protein product: CASSRGGDYEQYF.

This clonotype was seen at least ten times. The chain links TRBV27 to TRBJ1-1, with TRBD1 matching over 8 bases. The CDR3 has 14 residues. The V gene end was trimmed by 5 bases and the J gene end by 6 bases; junction bases not matched to a gene: 8. CDR1 and CDR2 (germline): MNHEY, SMNVEV (reference sequence). The CDR3 loop is CASSTGRGPAEAFF. The DNA of the CDR3 is TGTGCCAGCAGTACAGGCAGGGGGCCGGCTGAAGCTTTCTTT.

This clonotype appeared a few times. The chain employs TRBV11-2 and TRBJ2-7, with TRBD1 matching over 7 bases. CDR1 and CDR2 from the germline V gene are SGHAT and FQNNGV. V shed 5 bases, J shed 5 bases, and the junction held 6 bases outside the gene matches. The CDR3 is made up of 13 amino acids. In DNA, the CDR3 is TGTGCCAGCAGCCCGACAGGGTTACACGAGCAGTACTTC. Translated, it gives CASSPTGLHEQYF.

This clonotype was recorded at least ten times. This rearrangement joins TRBV20-1 to TRBJ1-1; D is unclear. This CDR3 is 12 amino acids long. CDR1 is DFQATT and CDR2 is SNEGSKA in the germline V gene (reference sequence). The V gene lost 6 bases and the J gene lost 6 bases, with 14 bases spanning the gap. CDR3 residues: CSAPSRRAEAFF. DNA for the CDR3: TGCAGTGCCCCATCACGGCGGGCTGAAGCTTTCTTT.